This passage covers 19 T cell receptor beta chains from one sample sequenced in a study of T-cell reconstitution after alpha-beta-depleted transplantation in children (dated by TCRdb to about 2016). The library was obtained by PCR. The sequencer was an Illumina HiSeq 2500. To normalize quantification of the TCRbeta repertoire, the TCR libraries were built with molecular barcoding that relied on unique molecular identifiers. The public sequencing data were trimmed at Q25 with fastp and processed into clonotypes with MiXCR by TCRdb, which kept only in-frame beta chains. Under each unique CDR3 protein, matching rows form one entry showing the most common genes and DNA. This sample has about 200,000 distinct CDR3 sequences in its table, and approximately 8% of those were observed once. 35% of the sample rests with the top ten. In light of the paper, this sample's treatment or condition label describes: allogeneic hematopoietic cell transplantation with graft depleted of TCRalphabeta T cells and CD19 B cells.

The material sequenced was PBMCs, mostly from graft donor cells, taken 360 days after TCRalphabeta/CD19-depleted stem cell transplant. These receptors all come from a male patient aged 2 to 10 who had a stem cell transplant for acute myeloid leukemia, so the T cells may come from the graft donor.

CDR3 region: CASSPKAGEGETQYF. DNA of the CDR3: TGTGCCAGCAGTCCTAAAGCGGGGGAGGGAGAGACCCAGTACTTC. V gene TRBV6-1 combines with J gene TRBJ2-5, with 8 bases that match TRBD2. With V trimmed by 5 bases and J by 4 bases, 9 bases remained unmatched. This CDR3 has 15 amino acids. Germline V gives CDR1 MNHNS, CDR2 SASEGT.

This clonotype was recorded many times. The chain is built from TRBV12-3 or TRBV12-4 and TRBJ1-1; D is unresolved. The CDR3 runs to 11 residues. Trimming took 3 bases from V and 7 from J, leaving 6 bases between them. CDR3 region: CASSLGGEAFF. CDR3 nucleotide sequence: TGTGCCAGCAGTTTGGGCGGTGAAGCTTTCTTT.

The genes are TRBV6-1 and TRBJ1-1, with 7 nucleotides matching TRBD1. The CDR3 is made up of 14 amino acids. Germline V gene data show CDR1 as MNHNS and CDR2 as SASEGT. Trimming removed 5 bases from V and 5 bases from J; junction bases left unmatched: 8. CDR3 loop: CASSIDRVGTEAFF. CDR3 sequence (DNA): TGTGCCAGCAGTATTGACAGGGTAGGGACTGAAGCTTTCTTT.

This clonotype was recorded a few times. This chain links TRBV5-1 with TRBJ2-1, with 9 bases lining up with TRBD2. Germline CDR1 and CDR2: SGHRS and YFSETQ. V lost 0 bases to trimming and J lost 10 bases; unmatched junction nucleotides: 8. The CDR3 has 15 amino acids. The CDR3 protein is CASSLGFSGGGEQFF. CDR3 DNA: TGCGCCAGCAGCTTGGGGTTTAGCGGGGGAGGCGAGCAGTTCTTC.

This clonotype was observed a few times. The chain couples TRBV14 to TRBJ1-1, with D unclear. Deletions cut 3 bases from V and 0 bases from J, with 11 bases between. Germline V gives CDR1 SGHDN, CDR2 FVKESK. CDR3 length: 15 residues. The CDR3 here is CASSQWRVMNTEAFF. The CDR3 bases are TGTGCCAGCAGCCAGTGGAGGGTAATGAACACTGAAGCTTTCTTT.

This clonotype was picked up many times. The V gene is TRBV18, the J gene TRBJ2-3, with no clear D. CDR1 and CDR2 from the germline V gene are KGHSH and LQKENI. The V and J ends lost 6 bases and 3 bases respectively, with 13 bases between them. CDR3 length: 14 residues. The CDR3 loop reads CASSLQGATDTQYF. In nucleotides, the CDR3 is TGTGCCAGCTCCCTGCAAGGCGCGACAGATACGCAGTATTTT.

This clonotype occurred a few times. This sequence joins TRBV4-2 and TRBJ2-5; D is ambiguous. Trimming pared 0 bases from V and 2 bases from J, leaving 10 bases between. This CDR3 region has 15 residues. Germline V gene lookup returns CDR1 LGHNA and CDR2 YNFKEQ. CDR3 in DNA: TGTGCCAGCAGCCAAGATTCGGACGTACAAGAGACCCAGTACTTC. This translates into CASSQDSDVQETQYF.

The chain joins TRBV27 to TRBJ2-3; 11 bases line up with TRBD1. This CDR3 is 16 amino acids long. CDR1 and CDR2 (germline): MNHEY, SMNVEV (reference sequence). The trim removed 4 bases at V and 4 bases at J, leaving 7 bases unmatched. The CDR3 is CASSYGTGGIADTQYF. The CDR3 DNA follows: TGTGCCAGCAGTTATGGGACAGGGGGGATCGCAGATACGCAGTATTTT.

This clonotype was seen at least ten times. This chain connects TRBV6-5 to TRBJ2-1; a possible D gene is TRBD2 (5 bases). V was clipped by 6 bases and J by 0 bases, with 15 bases between them. This CDR3 has 16 residues. Germline-derived CDR1 and CDR2 are MNHEY and SVGAGI. CDR3 nucleotide sequence: TGTGCCAGCAGCAGAGGGTCCGCCAGCTCCTACAATGAGCAGTTCTTC. Its translation is CASSRGSASSYNEQFF.

This clonotype came up many times. V usage is TRBV25-1 and J usage is TRBJ1-6; maybe TRBD1 (6 bases). This CDR3 comprises 15 residues. Germline V gene data show CDR1 as MGHDK and CDR2 as SYGVNS. Deletions cut 4 bases from V and 7 bases from J, with 14 bases between. This CDR3 is CASSVLGAENSPLHF. CDR3 DNA sequence: TGTGCCAGCAGTGTACTGGGGGCTGAGAATTCACCCCTCCACTTT.

This sequence joins TRBV5-1 and TRBJ2-6; 9 nucleotides match TRBD1. In germline, CDR1 is SGHRS, CDR2 YFSETQ. V lost 4 bases to trimming and J lost 0 bases; unmatched junction nucleotides: 8. This CDR3 has 18 residues. The CDR3 region has the DNA TGCGCCAGCAGCGGCGGCGGGACAGGGCTCTCTGGGGCCAACGTCCTGACTTTC. Its translation is CASSGGGTGLSGANVLTF.

At least ten counts were recorded for this clonotype. V is TRBV7-9 and J is TRBJ2-3; D not certain. Germline CDR1 SEHNR, CDR2 FQNEAQ (reference sequence). Trimming took 3 bases from V and 6 from J, leaving 10 bases between them. The CDR3 runs to 13 residues. CDR3 DNA sequence: TGTGCCAGCAGCTTCCCCCCGGTTGATACGCAGTATTTT. This sequence encodes CASSFPPVDTQYF. Complete variable domain (other parts from reference TRBV7-9 and TRBJ2-3): DTGVSQNPRHKITKRGQNVTFRCDPISEHNRLYWYRQTLGQGPEFLTYFQNEAQLEKSRLLSDRFSAERPKGSFSTLEIQRTEQGDSAMYLCASSFPPVDTQYFGPGTRLTVL.

The chain is built from TRBV19 and TRBJ2-1; D remains unclear. The CDR3 is 13 residues long. The germline V and J ends were trimmed by 1 base and 3 bases, with 4 bases remaining between them. From germline, CDR1 is LNHDA and CDR2 SQIVND (reference sequence). CDR3 sequence reads: CASSIGVYNEQFF. The DNA of the CDR3 is TGTGCCAGTAGTATAGGTGTCTACAATGAGCAGTTCTTC.

This clonotype was recorded a few times. The chain recombines TRBV7-4 with TRBJ1-1; weak D call: TRBD1 (5 bases). CDR1 and CDR2 from the germline V gene are SGHVT and SQSDAQ. V was cut by 2 bases and J by 2 bases, with 18 bases left in between. The CDR3 runs to 17 residues. Here the CDR3 DNA reads TGTGCCAGCAGCTTAAACCCTCCGGGACGGAGAAACACTGAAGCTTTCTTT. Residues: CASSLNPPGRRNTEAFF.

J is TRBJ1-3 and V is TRBV12-3 or TRBV12-4; 7 positions match TRBD1. The CDR3 has 16 residues. The trim removed 5 bases at V and 0 bases at J, leaving 7 bases unmatched. CDR3 sequence reads: CASSPNRGGSGNTIYF. DNA for the CDR3: TGTGCCAGCAGTCCAAACAGGGGTGGCTCTGGAAACACCATATATTTT.

Only a few counts were recorded for this clonotype. The chain combines TRBV3-1 with TRBJ2-5; the D is unclear. In germline, CDR1 is LGHDT, CDR2 YNNKEL (reference sequence). The CDR3 has 12 amino acids. The ends were cut back, 3 bases at V and 5 bases at J, with 7 bases in the middle. The CDR3 DNA is TGTGCCAGCAGCCACCCCACGGAGACCCAGTACTTC. This translates into CASSHPTETQYF.

This clonotype was seen many times. The rearrangement uses TRBV5-1 and TRBJ2-1, with D perhaps TRBD2 (6 bases). The CDR3 covers 13 residues. V was clipped by 1 base and J by 10 bases, with 12 bases between them. The germline CDR1 and CDR2 sequences are SGHRS and YFSETQ. The CDR3 region has the DNA TGCGCCAGCAGCTTGATGGGGGGATGGGAGCAGTTCTTC. The encoded protein is CASSLMGGWEQFF.

This clonotype was counted only a few times. The chain is built from TRBV12-3 or TRBV12-4 and TRBJ2-5, with TRBD1 matching 12 bases. Unmatched junction bases numbered 4, after V lost 4 bases and J lost 4 bases. This CDR3 contains 15 residues. The DNA for the CDR3 is TGTGCCAGCAGTTCAGCGGGACAGGGGGCAGAGACCCAGTACTTC. Protein: CASSSAGQGAETQYF.

The sample holds a few counts of this clonotype. The chain employs TRBV27 and TRBJ2-7, with 7 bases fitting TRBD2. Unmatched junction bases numbered 11, after V lost 3 bases and J lost 3 bases. There are 16 residues in the CDR3. Germline assignment: CDR1 MNHEY and CDR2 SMNVEV (reference sequence). CDR3 sequence reads: CASSLVAGEGSYEQYF. CDR3 bases: TGTGCCAGCAGTTTGGTCGCGGGAGAAGGGAGCTACGAGCAGTACTTC.